These T cell receptor beta chains were read from a single sample in a study of blood T cell repertoires in COVID-19. Sequencing was performed with immunoSEQ multiplex PCR; in TCRdb, only in-frame clones are kept and a portion is missing. The sample includes fewer than 250,000 clones, about 85% of them seen just once. Sample: peripheral blood. All receptors come from a woman aged 55 to 70 with active or convalescent COVID-19. Both conserved end residues are part of each CDR3. The order of the fields is CDR3 DNA, CDR3 protein, clone size, V gene, D gene, J gene. D genes are given only for firm matches. The size field is filled for only some rows; it gives once, few, many or a size class.

CDR3 DNA: TGTGCCAGCAGTTACCGGGACAGCTTCACTGAAGCTTTCTTT
CDR3 protein: CASSYRDSFTEAFF
clone size: NA
V gene: TRBV6-5
D gene: TRBD1
J gene: TRBJ1-1

CDR3 DNA: TGTGCCATCAGTGATAGTCGACAGAGCCCGAGGAGCAATGAGCAGTTCTTC
CDR3 protein: CAISDSRQSPRSNEQFF
clone size: few
V gene: TRBV10-3
D gene: NA
J gene: TRBJ2-1

CDR3 DNA: TGTGCCAGCAGCAGCCGGGAGGCTAGCGGCGGGGAGACCCAGTACTTC
CDR3 protein: CASSSREASGGETQYF
clone size: NA
V gene: TRBV5-4
D gene: TRBD2
J gene: TRBJ2-5

CDR3 DNA: TGTGCCAGCACACCCATCAACCGAGGAGCTAACTATGGCTACACCTTC
CDR3 protein: CASTPINRGANYGYTF
clone size: few
V gene: TRBV6-7
D gene: NA
J gene: TRBJ1-2

CDR3 DNA: TGTGCCAGCAGCTTAGCCTCGGTAACAGATACGCAGTATTTT
CDR3 protein: CASSLASVTDTQYF
clone size: few
V gene: TRBV7-2
D gene: NA
J gene: TRBJ2-3

CDR3 DNA: TGCGCCAGCAGCTTGGTTACAGCGGGAGCGGCAAATGAGCAGTTCTTC
CDR3 protein: CASSLVTAGAANEQFF
clone size: NA
V gene: TRBV5-1
D gene: TRBD2
J gene: TRBJ2-1

CDR3 DNA: TGTGCCAGCAACTTAGGGACAGGGGCGAACACTGAAGCTTTCTTT
CDR3 protein: CASNLGTGANTEAFF
clone size: NA
V gene: TRBV28
D gene: TRBD1
J gene: TRBJ1-1

CDR3 DNA: TGTGCCAGCAGCTCGACCCCGGGAGCGTGGGGTGAGCAGTACTTC
CDR3 protein: CASSSTPGAWGEQYF
clone size: NA
V gene: TRBV9
D gene: NA
J gene: TRBJ2-7

CDR3 DNA: TGTGCCAGCAGTTCCGGGACAGGGAGCACTAACTATGGCTACACCTTC
CDR3 protein: CASSSGTGSTNYGYTF
clone size: NA
V gene: TRBV5-8
D gene: TRBD1
J gene: TRBJ1-2

CDR3 DNA: TGTGCCAGCAGTGTATGGGACAGGGGGGGGTATGGCTACACCTTC
CDR3 protein: CASSVWDRGGYGYTF
clone size: NA
V gene: TRBV25-1
D gene: TRBD1
J gene: TRBJ1-2

CDR3 DNA: TGTGCCTGGAGTGTAGGACAGGGGATAGGCTCTGGGGCCAACGTCCTGACTTTC
CDR3 protein: CAWSVGQGIGSGANVLTF
clone size: NA
V gene: TRBV30
D gene: TRBD1
J gene: TRBJ2-6

CDR3 DNA: TGTGCCAGCAGTGTTCGGACAGGGGGAAACTCACCCCTCCACTTT
CDR3 protein: CASSVRTGGNSPLHF
clone size: NA
V gene: TRBV2
D gene: TRBD1
J gene: TRBJ1-6